This T cell receptor beta chain was retrieved from a study of blood T cells in healthy people across ages. The use of a sample-barcoded 5' primer and a J-beta primer mix characterized a second PCR of roughly 6 to 11 cycles. All samples yielded 3 million or more CDR3-containing paired-end reads. Via MiXCR, TCRdb re-called the 5' RACE reads, giving one row per CDR3 protein. Here the sample spans 920,000 or so distinct CDR3 sequences, 45% being singletons. The CDR3 runs 15 residues. Trimming pared 3 bases from V and 2 bases from J, leaving 13 bases between. Germline V CDR1 and CDR2: SGHTA, FQGNSA. The chain links TRBV7-2 to TRBJ2-5; D uncertain. Sequencing used blood. This receptor was identified in a woman aged 55 to 70 in good health. In DNA form, the CDR3 reads TGTGCCAGCAGCTTCCGGTCTCCGGTACAAGAGACCCAGTACTTC. It yields the protein CASSFRSPVQETQYF. The full variable domain, rest sourced from reference TRBV7-2 and TRBJ2-5, is GAGVSQSPSNKVTEKGKDVELRCDPISGHTALYWYRQSLGQGLEFLIYFQGNSAPDKSGLPSDRFSAERTGGSVSTLTIQRTQQEDSAVYLCASSFRSPVQETQYFGPGTRLLVL.